The clone carrying this TCR beta chain was counted ten times or more. Trimming took 2 bases from V and 3 from J, leaving 15 bases between them. This CDR3 comprises 16 residues. Germline CDR1 is SGHVS and CDR2 is FQNEAQ. TCRdb reanalysed the RACE reads using MiXCR and keeps one entry per CDR3 protein. The sample lists about 360,000 distinct CDR3 sequences, around 7% occurring once. Noted time point: patch test 1, 2 weeks after DPC sensitization. Noted treatment: therapeutic diphenylcyclopropenone sensitization with weekly scalp DPC. The data originate from a study of human T cells and chemical hapten exposure.

The input for sequencing was whole blood, taken in connection with sensitization to the hapten diphenylcyclopropenone (DPC). The TCR sequence derives from a woman aged 18-29 years with alopecia areata. Some clones in this sample may be carry-over from other donors' samples. The rearrangement uses TRBV7-8 and TRBJ2-3, with D perhaps matching TRBD1 or TRBD2 (6 bases each). The CDR3, as DNA: TGTGCCAGCAGCTTAATTACGGGGGCAGGGACAGATACGCAGTATTTT. Amino acids: CASSLITGAGTDTQYF.